The 22 T cell receptor beta chains below all came from one sample that was sequenced in a study of tissue T cells after allogeneic stem cell transplantation. Sequencing was performed with immunoSEQ multiplex PCR; in TCRdb, only in-frame clones are kept and a portion is missing. The sample has 25,000 to 35,000 clones, roughly 85% seen once. The material was blood, obtained before transplantation. Receptors originate from a woman aged 18 to 50 who later had graft-versus-host disease after an allogeneic stem cell transplant.

V and J are TRBV4-1 and TRBJ1-2, with D hard to call. The CDR3 has 13 amino acids. V dropped 1 base and J dropped 4 bases, with 7 bases sitting between them. The V gene's germline CDR1 is MGHRA and CDR2 YSYEKL. Here the CDR3 reads CASSQGEAYGYTF. The CDR3 DNA follows: TGCGCCAGCAGCCAAGGGGAGGCCTATGGCTACACCTTC.

This clone is a singleton in its sample. The CDR3, as DNA: TGTGCCAGTAACGCTGGGGGGAACACTGAAGCTTTCTTT. Amino acids: CASNAGGNTEAFF. This chain links TRBV3-1 (or the pseudogene TRBV3-2) with TRBJ1-1; D might be TRBD1 (5 bases). CDR3 size: 13 residues. CDR1 is LGHDT, CDR2 YNNKEL, per germline (reference sequence). Deletions cut 9 bases from V and 1 base from J, with 12 bases between.

This chain connects TRBV30 to TRBJ2-7; D might be TRBD1 (5 bases). The germline CDR1 and CDR2 sequences are GTSNPN and SVGIG (reference sequence). The germline V and J ends were trimmed by 4 bases and 5 bases, with 18 bases remaining between them. The CDR3 has 14 residues. The CDR3 sequence is CAWKKWQGIDEQYF. The CDR3 coding sequence is TGTGCCTGGAAAAAATGGCAGGGCATCGACGAGCAGTACTTC.

DNA for the CDR3: TGCGCCAGCAGCTTGGATGGGACAGAGTACACTGAAGCTTTCTTT. Protein sequence: CASSLDGTEYTEAFF. The V gene is TRBV5-1, the J gene TRBJ1-1, with TRBD1 matching over 7 bases. Trimming removed 0 bases from V and 3 bases from J; junction bases left unmatched: 5. The CDR3 has 15 residues. Germline V gene lookup returns CDR1 SGHRS and CDR2 YFSETQ. Full variable domain (remainder filled in from reference TRBV5-1 and TRBJ1-1): KAGVTQTPRYLIKTRGQQVTLSCSPISGHRSVSWYQQTPGQGLQFLFEYFSETQRNKGNFPGRFSGRQFSNSRSEMNVSTLELGDSALYLCASSLDGTEYTEAFFGQGTRLTVV.

This clone came up a few times. The genes are TRBV27 and TRBJ2-7; 7 positions match TRBD2. The germline gives CDR1 MNHEY, CDR2 SMNVEV (reference sequence). Losses at the gene ends were 3 bases for V and 3 bases for J; bases not matched to a gene: 2. The CDR3 covers 13 residues. The CDR3 coding sequence is TGTGCCAGCAGTTTGGGGGGGGTCTACGAGCAGTACTTC. Translation gives CASSLGGVYEQYF.

The chain carries TRBV20-1 and TRBJ2-7; 13 bases agree with TRBD2. V dropped 3 bases and J dropped 0; count of bases not matched to a gene: 5. There are 16 residues in the CDR3. CDR1 is DFQATT, CDR2 SNEGSKA, per germline (reference sequence). CDR3 amino acids: CSASFGTSGASYEQYF. CDR3 DNA sequence: TGCAGTGCTAGTTTCGGGACTAGCGGGGCCTCCTACGAGCAGTACTTC.

The rearrangement joins TRBV4-2 to TRBJ2-7, with D possibly matching TRBD1 (5 bases). The V and J ends lost 1 base and 7 bases respectively, with 17 bases between them. This CDR3 contains 15 residues. The germline CDR1 and CDR2 sequences are LGHNA and YNFKEQ. CDR3 DNA: TGTGCCAGCAGCCAAGGGAGAACAGGCCTACGGGAGCAGTACTTC. Amino acid sequence: CASSQGRTGLREQYF.

This sequence joins TRBV12-3 or TRBV12-4 and TRBJ1-1; no definite D call. V was shortened by 6 bases and J by 8 bases, with 10 bases between the two germline ends. The CDR3 runs to 11 residues. CDR3 in amino acids: CASSLGGEAFF. CDR3 in DNA: TGTGCCAGCAGCCTAGGCGGGGAAGCTTTCTTT.

CDR3 coding DNA: TGCACCAGCAGCCAGGGTGGCTACACCTTC. Its protein product is CTSSQGGYTF. The gene calls are TRBV1 and TRBJ1-2. TRBV1 is termed a pseudogene. This CDR3 region has 10 residues.

The genes are TRBV30 and TRBJ1-2; possibly TRBD1 for D (5 bases). There are 17 residues in the CDR3. CDR1 and CDR2 from the germline V gene are GTSNPN and SVGIG (reference sequence). V was trimmed by 0 bases and J by 1 base, leaving 18 bases between them. The CDR3 protein is CAWSVLTAGRINYGYTF. CDR3 coding DNA: TGTGCCTGGAGTGTATTGACAGCCGGACGGATTAACTATGGCTACACCTTC.

V and J are TRBV11-1 and TRBJ1-2, with 8 bases matching TRBD1. V gave up 5 bases and J gave up 4 bases; unmatched junction bases: 6. This CDR3 comprises 14 residues. Germline V gives CDR1 SGHAT, CDR2 FQDESV (reference sequence). For the CDR3, the DNA is TGTGCCAGCAGCCCCGGACAGGGTAGCTATGGCTACACCTTC. This codes for CASSPGQGSYGYTF.

This chain joins TRBV11-3 and TRBJ2-3; 10 bases fit TRBD2. The CDR3 is 16 residues long. Germline V gene data show CDR1 as SGHNT and CDR2 as YENEEA. The V and J ends lost 1 base and 3 bases, in that order; junction bases with no gene match: 4. CDR3 DNA sequence: TGTGCCAGCAGCTTAGGAGGTAGCGGGAGGACAGATACGCAGTATTTT. This codes for CASSLGGSGRTDTQYF. Variable domain in full (rest from reference TRBV11-3 and TRBJ2-3): EAGVVQSPRYKIIEKKQPVAFWCNPISGHNTLYWYLQNLGQGPELLIRYENEEAVDDSQLPKDRFSAERLKGVDSTLKIQPAELGDSAVYLCASSLGGSGRTDTQYFGPGTRLTVL.

V and J are TRBV19 and TRBJ1-3; D remains unclear. With 7 bases removed from V and 0 bases from J, the gap between germline ends came to 16 bases. The germline gives CDR1 LNHDA, CDR2 SQIVND (reference sequence). This CDR3 region has 16 residues. The CDR3 spells CASTSLGSFSGNTIYF. For the CDR3, the DNA is TGTGCCAGTACCTCCCTCGGGTCCTTCTCTGGAAACACCATATATTTT.

The chain links TRBV30 to TRBJ2-7, with 11 bases that match TRBD2. From germline, CDR1 is GTSNPN and CDR2 SVGIG (reference sequence). CDR3 length: 14 amino acids. V shed 1 base, J shed 3 bases, and the junction held 2 bases outside the gene matches. As DNA, the CDR3 is TGTGCCTGGAGTGGACTAGCGGGGCGCTACGAGCAGTACTTC. It specifies CAWSGLAGRYEQYF.

The gene calls are TRBV10-3 and TRBJ1-5, with 9 bases identical to TRBD1. Germline CDR1 reads ENHRY; CDR2 reads SYGVKD. V gave up 0 bases and J gave up 3 bases; unmatched junction bases: 3. The length of the CDR3 is 16 residues. The CDR3 reads CAISESGDRDNQPQHF. As DNA, the CDR3 is TGTGCCATCAGTGAGTCGGGGGACAGGGACAATCAGCCCCAGCATTTT.

V is TRBV7-3 and J is TRBJ1-1, with no clear D. The V gene's germline CDR1 is SGHTA and CDR2 FQGTGA. V lost 0 bases, J lost 6 bases, and 11 bases lay in between. CDR3 size: 14 residues. The CDR3 DNA sequence: TGTGCCAGCAGCTTAACACAGATCAGTGCTGAAGCTTTCTTT. Translated: CASSLTQISAEAFF.

The rearrangement links TRBV10-2 to TRBJ2-4, with D perhaps matching TRBD1 or TRBD2 (5 bases each). This CDR3 region has 18 residues. CDR1 is WSHSY, CDR2 SAAADI, per germline. The V end lost 0 bases, the J end lost 3 bases, and 18 bases lay between the germline ends. The chain's CDR3 is CASSESLTGLGYKNIQYF. The CDR3 DNA is TGCGCCAGCAGTGAGTCCCTTACGGGGCTGGGGTACAAAAACATTCAGTACTTC.

The V gene is TRBV4-3, the J gene TRBJ2-5, with 7 bases aligning to TRBD1. V dropped 0 bases and J dropped 1; count of bases not matched to a gene: 5. The germline V gene has CDR1 LGHNA and CDR2 YSLEER. This CDR3 region has 16 residues. CDR3 protein: CASSQDGTAIQETQYF. In DNA, the CDR3 is TGCGCCAGCAGCCAAGATGGGACAGCAATCCAAGAGACCCAGTACTTC.

This chain connects TRBV13 to TRBJ2-7, with 8 bases lining up with TRBD1. The CDR3 runs 16 residues. CDR1 PRHDT and CDR2 FYEKMQ come from the germline V gene (reference sequence). Losses at the gene ends were 5 bases for V and 1 base for J; bases not matched to a gene: 10. The CDR3 protein is CASSIGTGLISYEQYF. The CDR3 coding sequence is TGTGCCAGCAGCATCGGGACAGGCTTAATTTCCTACGAGCAGTACTTC.

The sample holds one count of this clone. The rearrangement uses TRBV30 and TRBJ1-1, with D unresolved. Germline V gene lookup returns CDR1 GTSNPN and CDR2 SVGIG (reference sequence). CDR3 length equals 13 residues. V lost 6 bases, J lost 0 bases, and 11 bases lay in between. DNA for the CDR3: TGTGCCTGTTCGCGTGGCATGAACACTGAAGCTTTCTTT. It specifies CACSRGMNTEAFF.

The chain couples TRBV28 to TRBJ2-7; D unresolved. Germline lookup yields CDR1 MDHEN and CDR2 SYDVKM. The CDR3 contains 15 residues. Trimming stripped 6 bases from V and 4 bases from J, with 19 bases between. The CDR3 DNA reads as TGTGCCAGCAGACCCCCTGGGCTAAGTTCGTACGAGCAGTACTTC. Translating it yields CASRPPGLSSYEQYF.

This clone came up once. This rearrangement joins TRBV7-8 to TRBJ1-2; D remains unclear. The ends were cut back, 5 bases at V and 4 bases at J, with 11 bases in the middle. From germline, CDR1 is SGHVS and CDR2 FQNEAQ. CDR3 length: 13 residues. This chain's CDR3 is CASSLLEGYGYTF. The CDR3 DNA sequence: TGTGCCAGCAGCCTCCTCGAGGGCTATGGCTACACCTTC.